The 28 T cell receptor beta chains below come from one sample, sequenced in a study of blood T cell repertoires in COVID-19. Assay: immunoSEQ multiplex PCR; the TCRdb copy retains only in-frame clones and omits some. The sample lists 140,000 to 150,000 clones, approximately 90% occurring once. The sample consisted of peripheral blood. The source is a man aged 55 to 70 with active or convalescent COVID-19.

The rearrangement uses TRBV10-3 and TRBJ2-2; 9 nucleotides match TRBD2. V lost 4 bases and J lost 4; bases outside the gene matches: 4. The CDR3 is made up of 15 amino acids. Germline assignment: CDR1 ENHRY and CDR2 SYGVKD. Here the CDR3 DNA reads TGTGCCATCAGTGGACTAGCGGAGCCCACCGGGGAGCTGTTTTTT. It translates to CAISGLAEPTGELFF.

DNA for the CDR3: TGCGCCAGCAGATTCCAAGGGGGAACTAATGAAAAACTGTTTTTT. Its translation: CASRFQGGTNEKLFF. This chain links TRBV5-1 with TRBJ1-4; tentative D call: TRBD1 (6 bases). This CDR3 is 15 amino acids long. Germline V gives CDR1 SGHRS, CDR2 YFSETQ. V lost 5 bases and J 1 base, leaving 12 bases between the germline ends.

The CDR3 DNA is TGTGCCAGCAGCCAAGTCGGAGGGGGCGCTTATTCACCCCTCCACTTT. Translated, it gives CASSQVGGGAYSPLHF. V is TRBV3-1 (or the pseudogene TRBV3-2) and J is TRBJ1-6; 7 nucleotides agree with TRBD1. Germline CDR1 reads LGHDT; CDR2 reads YNNKEL (reference sequence). The CDR3 totals 16 residues. Trimming took 1 base from V and 8 from J; bases not matched to a gene: 8.

The CDR3 region has the DNA TGTGCCAGTAGCTCGTCGTCTGCTAACTATGGCTACACCTTC. It encodes CASSSSSANYGYTF. The chain has TRBV19 and TRBJ1-2, with D hard to call. The germline gives CDR1 LNHDA, CDR2 SQIVND (reference sequence). The CDR3 loop spans 14 amino acids. The V end lost 6 bases, the J end lost 0 bases, and 11 bases lay between the germline ends.

V gene TRBV19 combines with J gene TRBJ2-1; 11 nucleotides match TRBD2. The CDR3 has 14 amino acids. The germline CDR1 and CDR2 sequences are LNHDA and SQIVND (reference sequence). Trimming removed 10 bases from V and 7 bases from J; junction bases left unmatched: 9. In DNA form, the CDR3 reads TGTGCCACCCACCTAGCGGGAGGAGGAAATGAGCAGTTCTTC. It translates to CATHLAGGGNEQFF.

This chain joins TRBV5-4 and TRBJ1-2; no clear D. This CDR3 has 13 amino acids. Germline CDR1 is SGHNT and CDR2 is YYREEE (reference sequence). V shed 0 bases and J shed 5 bases, with 8 bases lying between them. The CDR3 bases are TGTGCCAGCAGCTTGGATGGAGAGTATGGCTACACCTTC. Residues: CASSLDGEYGYTF.

This chain uses TRBV30 with TRBJ2-3; TRBD1 aligns across 12 bases. The germline V gene encodes CDR1 GTSNPN and CDR2 SVGIG (reference sequence). There are 14 residues in the CDR3. V shed 5 bases, J shed 2 bases, and the junction held 2 bases outside the gene matches. The CDR3 spells CAWGTGGSTDTQYF. The DNA of the CDR3 is TGTGCCTGGGGGACAGGGGGCTCCACAGATACGCAGTATTTT.

The rearrangement joins TRBV2 to TRBJ2-2, with 9 bases matching TRBD2. Germline V lookup: CDR1 SNHLY, CDR2 FYNNEI. The V gene end was trimmed by 8 bases and the J gene end by 5 bases; junction bases not matched to a gene: 12. This CDR3 comprises 16 residues. CDR3 sequence (DNA): TGTGCCAGCCTTAGTAGTAGCGGGGGCTTGACCGGGGAGCTGTTTTTT. This encodes CASLSSSGGLTGELFF.

This clone came up once. DNA for the CDR3: TGTGCCAGCAGTTCACCCGGGACAGTCCACACCATATATTTT. Translation: CASSSPGTVHTIYF. V usage is TRBV28 and J usage is TRBJ1-3, with TRBD1 identical over 7 bases. Unmatched junction bases numbered 8, after V lost 4 bases and J lost 8 bases. CDR1 is MDHEN, CDR2 SYDVKM, per germline. The CDR3 consists of 14 residues. Variable domain in full (rest from reference TRBV28 and TRBJ1-3): DVKVTQSSRYLVKRTGEKVFLECVQDMDHENMFWYRQDPGLGLRLIYFSYDVKMKEKGDIPEGYSVSREKKERFSLILESASTNQTSMYLCASSSPGTVHTIYFGEGSWLTVV.

V is TRBV5-4 and J is TRBJ1-3; D is ambiguous. V dropped 3 bases and J dropped 2 bases, with 3 bases sitting between them. CDR1 SGHNT and CDR2 YYREEE come from the germline V gene (reference sequence). The CDR3 runs to 12 residues. The CDR3 region has the DNA TGTGCCAGCAGCTCAGCTGGAAACACCATATATTTT. The encoded protein is CASSSAGNTIYF.

The table lists this clone with a count of one. The chain recombines TRBV11-2 with TRBJ1-2, with 10 bases matching TRBD1. The germline V gene encodes CDR1 SGHAT and CDR2 FQNNGV. Unmatched junction bases numbered 7, after V lost 5 bases and J lost 4 bases. This CDR3 contains 15 residues. DNA for the CDR3: TGTGCCAGCAGCCTTGGACAGGGGGAGATCTATGGCTACACCTTC. Its protein is CASSLGQGEIYGYTF.

In nucleotides, the CDR3 is TGCGCCAGCAGCCAACCTGGACTGGCGGGCACCGGGGAGCTGTTTTTT. Translation gives CASSQPGLAGTGELFF. J is TRBJ2-2 and V is TRBV4-3; D is perhaps TRBD2 (5 bases). With 2 bases removed from V and 4 bases from J, the gap between germline ends came to 14 bases. This CDR3 is 16 amino acids long. The germline CDR1 and CDR2 sequences are LGHNA and YSLEER.

V gene TRBV28 combines with J gene TRBJ2-3, with a possible D match to TRBD2 (5 bases). Per germline, CDR1 MDHEN and CDR2 SYDVKM. This CDR3 has 13 residues. Trimming pared 2 bases from V and 2 bases from J, leaving 5 bases between. CDR3 region: CASSLRDTDTQYF. CDR3 DNA sequence: TGTGCCAGCAGTTTACGGGACACAGATACGCAGTATTTT.

The chain uses TRBV5-5 and TRBJ2-4; TRBD2 agrees at 13 bases. Germline values: CDR1 SGHKS, CDR2 YYEKEE (reference sequence). Unmatched junction bases numbered 5, after V lost 5 bases and J lost 0 bases. The CDR3 covers 17 residues. The chain's CDR3 is CASSLTSGGLAKNIQYF. CDR3 nucleotides: TGTGCCAGCAGTCTGACTAGCGGGGGGTTAGCCAAAAACATTCAGTACTTC.

J is TRBJ2-1 and V is TRBV2; D possibly corresponds to TRBD1 (8 bases). The CDR3 contains 15 residues. Trimming took 5 bases from V and 3 from J, leaving 14 bases between them. CDR1 is SNHLY, CDR2 FYNNEI, per germline. The CDR3 sequence is CASSSGTGRYNEQFF. The CDR3 bases are TGTGCCAGCAGTAGCGGGACAGGTCGCTACAATGAGCAGTTCTTC.

This clone was observed a single time. This chain links TRBV4-2 with TRBJ2-7; D may be TRBD1 (5 bases). Germline CDR1 is LGHNA and CDR2 is YNFKEQ. This CDR3 comprises 14 residues. Trimming removed 0 bases at V and 4 bases at J, with 10 bases between. The CDR3 protein is CASSQDGRAYEQYF. The CDR3 nucleotides read TGTGCCAGCAGCCAAGACGGCAGGGCATACGAGCAGTACTTC.

The J gene is TRBJ2-2, the V gene TRBV2, with TRBD2 identical over 13 bases. Germline assignment: CDR1 SNHLY and CDR2 FYNNEI. CDR3 length: 16 amino acids. V dropped 4 bases and J dropped 6; count of bases not matched to a gene: 5. The CDR3 protein is CASSVRTSGSPGELFF. The CDR3, as DNA: TGTGCCAGCAGTGTACGGACTAGCGGGAGTCCCGGGGAGCTGTTTTTT. The full variable domain, completed using reference TRBV2 and TRBJ2-2, is EPEVTQTPSHQVTQMGQEVILRCVPISNHLYFYWYRQILGQKVEFLVSFYNNEISEKSEIFDDQFSVERPDGSNFTLKIRSTKLEDSAMYFCASSVRTSGSPGELFFGEGSRLTVL.

This chain connects TRBV5-6 to TRBJ2-7, with TRBD2 matching 10 bases. V shed 1 base, J shed 5 bases, and the junction held 6 bases outside the gene matches. CDR1 is SGHDT, CDR2 YYEEEE, per germline. This CDR3 contains 15 residues. The CDR3 reads CASSLSPSGSDEQYF. The CDR3 bases are TGTGCCAGCAGCTTGTCCCCTAGCGGGAGTGACGAGCAGTACTTC.

V and J are TRBV5-1 and TRBJ2-3; 11 bases map to TRBD2. Germline values: CDR1 SGHRS, CDR2 YFSETQ. The CDR3 spans 16 residues. The J segment lost 5 bases and the V segment lost 1 base, leaving 6 bases of the junction unmatched. This chain's CDR3 is CASSLITSGRIDTQYF. As DNA, the CDR3 is TGCGCCAGCAGCTTGATCACTAGCGGGAGAATAGATACGCAGTATTTT.

The V and J genes are TRBV7-2 and TRBJ1-2; D gene uncertain. The CDR3 spans 14 residues. Deletions cut 6 bases from V and 0 bases from J, with 11 bases between. Per the germline V gene, CDR1 is SGHTA and CDR2 is FQGNSA. CDR3 sequence: CASRLGRANYGYTF. The DNA for the CDR3 is TGTGCCAGCAGACTAGGCCGAGCTAACTATGGCTACACCTTC.

J is TRBJ1-2 and V is TRBV20-1; 8 nucleotides agree with TRBD1. This CDR3 is built from 12 residues. Trimming took 3 bases from V and 8 from J; bases not matched to a gene: 5. Looked up from germline, CDR1 is DFQATT and CDR2 is SNEGSKA (reference sequence). DNA of the CDR3: TGCAGTGCTAGTTCGGACAGGGAAGGCTACACCTTC. It specifies CSASSDREGYTF.

This chain joins TRBV6-2 or TRBV6-3 and TRBJ1-2; D is possibly TRBD1 (6 bases). Germline CDR1 MNHEY, CDR2 SVGEGT. With 2 bases removed from V and 6 bases from J, the gap between germline ends came to 13 bases. This CDR3 has 14 amino acids. The CDR3 nucleotides are TGTGCCAGCAGTTACCTTTTGTCAGGGGATGGCTACACCTTC. This gives the protein CASSYLLSGDGYTF.

This clone was found once. The chain is built from TRBV7-9 and TRBJ1-2, with TRBD1 matching 7 bases. This CDR3 has 14 amino acids. V shed 5 bases, J shed 2 bases, and the junction held 5 bases outside the gene matches. The germline V gene encodes CDR1 SEHNR and CDR2 FQNEAQ (reference sequence). The chain's CDR3 is CASSQGQRNYGYTF. DNA for the CDR3: TGTGCCAGCAGCCAGGGACAGAGGAACTATGGCTACACCTTC. The variable domain in full, completed from reference TRBV7-9 and TRBJ1-2, reads DTGVSQNPRHKITKRGQNVTFRCDPISEHNRLYWYRQTLGQGPEFLTYFQNEAQLEKSRLLSDRFSAERPKGSFSTLEIQRTEQGDSAMYLCASSQGQRNYGYTFGSGTRLTVV.

V and J are TRBV19 and TRBJ1-1; the match to TRBD1 covers 7 bases. The V gene end was trimmed by 7 bases and the J gene end by 1 base; junction bases not matched to a gene: 9. Germline CDR1 LNHDA, CDR2 SQIVND (reference sequence). There are 15 residues in the CDR3. CDR3 sequence: CASTTDRVGNTEAFF. In nucleotides, the CDR3 is TGTGCCAGTACCACAGACAGGGTGGGGAACACTGAAGCTTTCTTT.

This chain joins TRBV6-2 or TRBV6-3 and TRBJ1-1; the match to TRBD1 covers 7 bases. CDR1 MNHEY and CDR2 SVGEGT come from the germline V gene. V shed 1 base and J 3 bases; nucleotides not matched to a gene: 11. This CDR3 has 17 residues. The CDR3: CASSYYGTVSFDTEAFF. The DNA for the CDR3 is TGTGCCAGCAGTTACTATGGGACAGTGTCATTTGACACTGAAGCTTTCTTT.

The CDR3 sequence is CASSFTGARWSEAFF. The CDR3 coding sequence is TGTGCCAGCAGCTTCACTGGGGCCAGATGGAGTGAAGCTTTCTTT. V and J are TRBV7-3 and TRBJ1-1, with a tentative D call TRBD1 (5 bases). Deletions cut 3 bases from V and 7 bases from J, with 18 bases between. From germline, CDR1 is SGHTA and CDR2 FQGTGA. The CDR3 sequence is 15 residues long.

The genes are TRBV5-5 and TRBJ2-5; D is ambiguous. The CDR3 runs to 12 residues. CDR1 and CDR2 (germline): SGHKS, YYEKEE (reference sequence). Trimming stripped 4 bases from V and 0 bases from J, with 4 bases between. Written as DNA, the CDR3 is TGTGCCAGCAGCCCCTACCAAGAGACCCAGTACTTC. Encoded protein: CASSPYQETQYF.

This chain links TRBV5-4 with TRBJ2-5, with D uncertain. Germline CDR1 reads SGHNT; CDR2 reads YYREEE (reference sequence). The CDR3 spans 14 residues. The germline V and J ends were trimmed by 1 base and 4 bases, with 11 bases remaining between them. CDR3 bases: TGTGCCAGCAGCTTGAGGCAGGCCGGAGAGACCCAGTACTTC. Translating gives CASSLRQAGETQYF. Supplemented by reference TRBV5-4 and TRBJ2-5, the full variable domain reads ETGVTQSPTHLIKTRGQQVTLRCSSQSGHNTVSWYQQALGQGPQFIFQYYREEENGRGNFPPRFSGLQFPNYSSELNVNALELDDSALYLCASSLRQAGETQYFGPGTRLLVL.